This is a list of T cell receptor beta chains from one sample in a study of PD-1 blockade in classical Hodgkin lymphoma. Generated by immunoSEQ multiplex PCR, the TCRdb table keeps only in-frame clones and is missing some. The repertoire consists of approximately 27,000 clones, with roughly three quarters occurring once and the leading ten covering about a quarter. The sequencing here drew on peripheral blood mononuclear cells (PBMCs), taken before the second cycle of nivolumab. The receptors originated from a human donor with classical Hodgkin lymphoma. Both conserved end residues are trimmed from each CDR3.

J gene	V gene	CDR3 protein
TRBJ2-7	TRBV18	ASSPGLAGVNEQY
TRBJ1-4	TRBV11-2	ASSLIRSTGKLF
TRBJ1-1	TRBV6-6	ASSLGTEAF
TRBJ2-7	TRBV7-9	ASSLAGTYEQY
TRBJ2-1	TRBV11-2	ASSLGGVSSYNEQF
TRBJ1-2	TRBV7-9	ASSLSTGPAGSGYGYT
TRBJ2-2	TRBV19	ASSITSVLNTGELF
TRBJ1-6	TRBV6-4	ASSADRQSPLH
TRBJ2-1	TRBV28	ASSPFGAGASFREQF
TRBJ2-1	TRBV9	ASSVGGSTYNEQF
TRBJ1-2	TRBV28	ASSLVWGGGGYT
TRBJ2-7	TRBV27	ASMSLGTGPYEQY
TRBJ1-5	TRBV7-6	ASSLGPRGASNQPQH
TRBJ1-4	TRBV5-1	ASSPGTGGKEKLF
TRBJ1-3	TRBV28	ASRNQGPGNTIY
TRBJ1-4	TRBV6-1	ASSVWDRNNEKLF
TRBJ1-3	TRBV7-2	ASSLVGGDTIY
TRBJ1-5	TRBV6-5	ASSFRTGANQPQH
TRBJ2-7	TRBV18	ASSPGSGASYEQY
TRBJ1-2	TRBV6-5	ASSYSGVLYGYT
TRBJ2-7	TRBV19	ASSISGLATYEQY
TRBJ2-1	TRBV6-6	ASSFGPYNEQF
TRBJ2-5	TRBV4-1	ASSQVSGASGRGETQY
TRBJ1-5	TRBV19	ASSIMKGTGRGSPQH
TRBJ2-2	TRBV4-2	ASSRGGGPGTGELF
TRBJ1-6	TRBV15	ATSRDPSNSPLH
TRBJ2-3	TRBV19	ASSLKIGGAGDTQY
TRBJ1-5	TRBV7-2	ASRLQGVSNQPQH
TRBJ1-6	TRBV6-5	ASSGTKLSSPLH